The 11 T cell receptor beta chains presented below share a single source sample, sequenced in a study of T cells in Graves' hyperthyroidism and ophthalmopathy. TCR beta CDR3 region amplification was performed from RNA transcripts. A first-round RT-PCR of the TCR CDR3 used the HTBI primer set. TCRdb re-called the multiplex PCR reads with MiXCR, one entry per CDR3 protein. The sample holds around 340,000 distinct CDR3 sequences; 16% are singletons and the top ten take around 34%. The sample was blood. The receptors come from a man aged 25 to 45 with Graves' hyperthyroidism.

This clonotype was recorded many times. Germline and junction disagree at one end, which may indicate a read error. The J gene is TRBJ2-1, the V gene TRBV20-1; D is undetermined. CDR1 and CDR2 (germline): DFQATT, SNEGSKA (reference sequence). The CDR3 is 15 residues long. The CDR3 here is CSASGYTSSYNKQFF. The CDR3 DNA reads as TGCAGTGCTAGCGGGTACACCAGCTCCTACAATAAGCAGTTCTTC.

With regard to this clonotype: A much larger clone sits a single nucleotide away, making a read error possible. This sequence joins TRBV5-1 and TRBJ2-3; 9 positions agree with TRBD1. The germline CDR1 and CDR2 sequences are SGHRS and YFSETQ. This CDR3 region has 15 residues. Here the CDR3 DNA reads TGCGACAGCAGCTTGGGACAGGGTATTAGAGATACGCAGTATTTT. Encoded protein: CDSSLGQGIRDTQYF.

This clonotype was detected a few times. This rearrangement joins TRBV24-1 to TRBJ1-2; 7 nucleotides align to TRBD1. Germline V gene data show CDR1 as KGHDR and CDR2 as SFDVKD. The CDR3 is 17 amino acids. V shed 5 bases and J 0 bases; nucleotides not matched to a gene: 11. CDR3 loop: CATSGRHGQDSNYGYTF. The CDR3 DNA sequence: TGTGCCACCAGTGGTAGGCATGGACAGGACTCTAACTATGGCTACACCTTC.

CDR3 protein: CATSVAGINEQFF. The CDR3 DNA reads TGTGCCACCAGTGTAGCGGGTATCAATGAGCAGTTCTTC. V gene TRBV24-1 combines with J gene TRBJ2-1; 7 bases line up with TRBD2. The V gene end was trimmed by 5 bases and the J gene end by 6 bases; junction bases not matched to a gene: 3. Looked up from germline, CDR1 is KGHDR and CDR2 is SFDVKD. The CDR3 covers 13 residues.

This rearrangement joins TRBV6-5 to TRBJ2-7; 8 bases fit TRBD2. Germline V gene data show CDR1 as MNHEY and CDR2 as SVGAGI. The V gene end was trimmed by 0 bases and the J gene end by 0 bases; junction bases not matched to a gene: 4. The CDR3 runs to 16 residues. This CDR3 reads CASSYSGLAFSYEQYF. DNA for the CDR3: TGTGCCAGCAGTTACTCCGGACTAGCCTTCTCCTACGAGCAGTACTTC.

The gene calls are TRBV5-1 and TRBJ2-1; D might be TRBD2 (6 bases). V lost 3 bases and J lost 8, with 15 bases in between. This CDR3 has 14 residues. The V gene's germline CDR1 is SGHRS and CDR2 YFSETQ. The CDR3 loop reads CASSWAGGAYEQFF. The CDR3 nucleotides read TGCGCCAGCAGCTGGGCCGGCGGGGCCTATGAGCAGTTCTTC.

A few counts support this clonotype. The genes are TRBV2 and TRBJ2-3; possibly TRBD2 for D (5 bases). The CDR3 spans 14 residues. The germline V gene encodes CDR1 SNHLY and CDR2 FYNNEI. Trimming removed 7 bases at V and 4 bases at J, with 15 bases between. The CDR3 nucleotides read TGTGCCAGCATTTGGACTGAGGGTTCAGATACGCAGTATTTT. Its translation: CASIWTEGSDTQYF.

The sample holds a few counts of this clonotype. This chain's CDR3 is CACSGQGTGELFF. For the CDR3, the DNA is TGTGCCTGCTCGGGACAGGGCACCGGGGAGCTGTTTTTT. The genes are TRBV30 and TRBJ2-2, with 9 bases identical to TRBD1. The CDR3 length is 13 residues. CDR1 is GTSNPN and CDR2 is SVGIG in the germline V gene (reference sequence). V shed 6 bases, J shed 4 bases, and the junction held 3 bases outside the gene matches.

This clonotype was detected many times. This chain uses TRBV28 with TRBJ2-2; no clear D gene. V shed 5 bases and J shed 6 bases, with 13 bases lying between them. Germline assignment: CDR1 MDHEN and CDR2 SYDVKM. This CDR3 has 14 residues. CDR3 DNA sequence: TGTGCCAGCAGTACCACCCTAAGTCCCGGGGAGCTGTTTTTT. Translating gives CASSTTLSPGELFF.

This clonotype has a handful of counts. The chain couples TRBV20-1 to TRBJ2-7; D is undetermined. This CDR3 has 12 residues. Germline values: CDR1 DFQATT, CDR2 SNEGSKA (reference sequence). V lost 3 bases, J lost 4 bases, and 10 bases lay in between. CDR3: CSARGSRYEQYF. The CDR3 coding sequence is TGCAGTGCTAGGGGTAGCAGGTACGAGCAGTACTTC.

The chain recombines TRBV4-2 with TRBJ1-6, with 9 bases fitting TRBD1. From germline, CDR1 is LGHNA and CDR2 YNFKEQ. The CDR3 totals 16 residues. V shed 3 bases and J 8 bases; nucleotides not matched to a gene: 8. The CDR3 here is CASSQGQGGKDSPLHF. The CDR3 DNA sequence: TGTGCCAGCAGCCAGGGACAGGGTGGTAAGGATTCACCCCTCCACTTT.